This T cell receptor (beta chain) was recovered during a study of T cells after yellow fever vaccination. General study findings and limits: The study noted that FACS-sorted repertoires could contain abundant clonotypes contaminating from the bulk population.

Of note for this clonotype: The antigen is unknown.

Production of TCR cDNA was by 5'RACE template switching, which also added a universal primer site and UMIs. TCRdb passed the 5' RACE reads through MiXCR, listing each CDR3 protein once. The sample carries nearly 550,000 distinct CDR3 sequences, less than 20% recorded once. Germline-derived CDR1 and CDR2 are SGHTA and FQGNSA. This CDR3 contains 13 residues. Trimming pared 5 bases from V and 5 bases from J, leaving 10 bases between. This specimen consisted of PBMCs, obtained 15 days after the yellow fever booster vaccination. The rearrangement links TRBV7-2 to TRBJ1-5, with D maybe TRBD1 (6 bases). This TCR derives from a man younger than 45 who received the YFV17D yellow fever vaccine. CDR3 coding DNA: TGTGCCAGCAGCGCACAGGGCGATCAGCCCCAGCATTTT. Translated: CASSAQGDQPQHF.